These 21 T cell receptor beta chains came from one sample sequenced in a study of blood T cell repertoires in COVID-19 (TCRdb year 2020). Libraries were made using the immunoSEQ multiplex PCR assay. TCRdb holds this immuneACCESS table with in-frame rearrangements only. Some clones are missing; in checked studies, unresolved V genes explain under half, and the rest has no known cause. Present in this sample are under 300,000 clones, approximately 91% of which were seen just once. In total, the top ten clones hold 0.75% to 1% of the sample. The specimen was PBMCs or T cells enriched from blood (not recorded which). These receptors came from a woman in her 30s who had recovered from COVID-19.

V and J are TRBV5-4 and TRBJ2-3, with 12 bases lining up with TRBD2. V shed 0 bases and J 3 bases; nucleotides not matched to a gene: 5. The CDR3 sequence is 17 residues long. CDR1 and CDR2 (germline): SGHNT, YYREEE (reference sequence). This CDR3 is CASSLALLAGGTDTQYF. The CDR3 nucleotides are TGTGCCAGCAGCTTGGCCCTACTAGCGGGAGGTACAGATACGCAGTATTTT.

CDR3 coding DNA: TGTGCCAGCAGAGACTATTCTAGCGGGCGTTACAATGAGCAGTTCTTC. This translates into CASRDYSSGRYNEQFF. The chain combines TRBV28 with TRBJ2-1; 8 bases are a match to TRBD2. This CDR3 has 16 amino acids. V lost 6 bases to trimming and J lost 4 bases; unmatched junction nucleotides: 11. The germline gives CDR1 MDHEN, CDR2 SYDVKM.

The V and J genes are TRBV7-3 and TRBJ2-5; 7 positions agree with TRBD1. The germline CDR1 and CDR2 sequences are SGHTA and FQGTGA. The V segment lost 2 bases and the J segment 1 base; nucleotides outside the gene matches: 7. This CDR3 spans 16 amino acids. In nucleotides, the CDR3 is TGTGCCAGCAGCTTATTTGGACAGGCTAGCCAAGAGACCCAGTACTTC. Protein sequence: CASSLFGQASQETQYF.

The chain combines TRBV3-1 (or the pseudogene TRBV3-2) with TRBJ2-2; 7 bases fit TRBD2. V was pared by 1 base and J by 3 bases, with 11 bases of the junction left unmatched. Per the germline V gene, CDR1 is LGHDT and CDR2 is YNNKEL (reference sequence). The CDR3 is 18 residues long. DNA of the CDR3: TGTGCCAGCAGCCAAGTCGTGGGGCTAGCGGACGACACCGGGGAGCTGTTTTTT. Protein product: CASSQVVGLADDTGELFF.

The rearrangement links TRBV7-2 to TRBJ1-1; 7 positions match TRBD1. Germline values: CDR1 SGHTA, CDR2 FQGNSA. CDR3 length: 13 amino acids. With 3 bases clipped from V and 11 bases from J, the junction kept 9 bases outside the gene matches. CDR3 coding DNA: TGTGCCAGCAGCTTGGAAGGGGGCGGCGGTGCTTTCTTT. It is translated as CASSLEGGGGAFF.

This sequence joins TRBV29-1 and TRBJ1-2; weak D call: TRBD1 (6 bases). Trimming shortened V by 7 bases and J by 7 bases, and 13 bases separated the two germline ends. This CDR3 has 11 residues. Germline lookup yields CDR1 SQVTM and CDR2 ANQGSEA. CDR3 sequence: CSAVMDSGYTF. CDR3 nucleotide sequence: TGCAGCGCAGTGATGGACAGTGGCTACACCTTC.

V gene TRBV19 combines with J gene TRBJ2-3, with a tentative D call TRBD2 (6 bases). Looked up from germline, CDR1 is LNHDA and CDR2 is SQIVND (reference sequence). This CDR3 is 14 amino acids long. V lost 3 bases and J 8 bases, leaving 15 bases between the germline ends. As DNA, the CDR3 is TGTGCCAGTAGTATGACTAGTTCGGAACGTACGCAGTATTTT. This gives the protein CASSMTSSERTQYF.

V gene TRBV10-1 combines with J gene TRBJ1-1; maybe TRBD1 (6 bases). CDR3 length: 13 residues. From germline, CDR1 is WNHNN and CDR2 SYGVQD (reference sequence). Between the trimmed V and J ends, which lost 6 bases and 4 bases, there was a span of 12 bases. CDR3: CASSQMGATEAFF. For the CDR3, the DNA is TGCGCCAGCAGCCAGATGGGGGCCACTGAAGCTTTCTTT.

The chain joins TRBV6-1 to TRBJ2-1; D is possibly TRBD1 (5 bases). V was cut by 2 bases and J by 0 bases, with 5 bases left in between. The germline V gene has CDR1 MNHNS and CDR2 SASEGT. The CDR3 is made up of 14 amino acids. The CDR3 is CASSEQGSYNEQFF. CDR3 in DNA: TGTGCCAGCAGTGAACAGGGCTCCTACAATGAGCAGTTCTTC.

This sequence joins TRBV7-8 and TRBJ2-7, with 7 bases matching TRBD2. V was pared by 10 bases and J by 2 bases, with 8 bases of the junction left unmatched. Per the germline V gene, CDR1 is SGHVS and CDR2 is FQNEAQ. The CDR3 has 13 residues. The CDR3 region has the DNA TGTGCCACCTTAGGGGACTATGCCTACGAGCAGTACTTC. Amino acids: CATLGDYAYEQYF. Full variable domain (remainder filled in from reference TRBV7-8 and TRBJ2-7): GAGVSQSPRYKVAKRGQDVALRCDPISGHVSLFWYQQALGQGPEFLTYFQNEAQLDKSGLPSDRFFAERPEGSVSTLKIQRTQQEDSAVYLCATLGDYAYEQYFGPGTRLTVT.

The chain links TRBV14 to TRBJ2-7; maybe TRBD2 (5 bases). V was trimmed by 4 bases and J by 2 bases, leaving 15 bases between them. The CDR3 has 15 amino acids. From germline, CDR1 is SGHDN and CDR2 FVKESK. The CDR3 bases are TGTGCCAGCAGCCCGGGGTTTGGTATAACCTACGAGCAGTACTTC. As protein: CASSPGFGITYEQYF.

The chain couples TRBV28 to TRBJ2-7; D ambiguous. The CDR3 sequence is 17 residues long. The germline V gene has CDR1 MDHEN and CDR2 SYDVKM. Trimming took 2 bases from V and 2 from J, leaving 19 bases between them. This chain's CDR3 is CASSLELRRSNTYEQYF. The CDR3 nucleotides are TGTGCCAGCAGTTTAGAATTGAGGCGTAGCAATACCTACGAGCAGTACTTC.

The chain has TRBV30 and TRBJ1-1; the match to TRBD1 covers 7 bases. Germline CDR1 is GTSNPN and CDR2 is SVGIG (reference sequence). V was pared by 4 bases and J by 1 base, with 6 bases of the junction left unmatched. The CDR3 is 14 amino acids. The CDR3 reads CAWKDGTENTEAFF. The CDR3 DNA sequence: TGTGCCTGGAAAGACGGGACAGAGAACACTGAAGCTTTCTTT.

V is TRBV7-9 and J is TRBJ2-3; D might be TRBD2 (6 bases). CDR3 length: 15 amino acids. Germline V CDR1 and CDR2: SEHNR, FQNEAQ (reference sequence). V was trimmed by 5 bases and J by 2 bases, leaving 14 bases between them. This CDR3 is CASSGPSDYTDTQYF. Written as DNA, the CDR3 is TGTGCCAGCAGCGGCCCTAGCGACTACACAGATACGCAGTATTTT.

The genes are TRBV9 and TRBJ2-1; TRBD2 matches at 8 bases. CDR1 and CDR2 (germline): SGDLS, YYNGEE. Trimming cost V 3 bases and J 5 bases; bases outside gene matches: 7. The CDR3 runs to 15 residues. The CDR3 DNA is TGTGCCAGCAGCGGCGGGACGGGGGGGAACAATGAGCAGTTCTTC. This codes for CASSGGTGGNNEQFF.

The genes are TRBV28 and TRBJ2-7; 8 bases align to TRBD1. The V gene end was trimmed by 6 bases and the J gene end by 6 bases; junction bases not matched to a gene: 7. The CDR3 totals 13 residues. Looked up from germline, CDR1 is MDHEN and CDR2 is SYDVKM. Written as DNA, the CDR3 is TGTGCCAGCAGCGTACTAACAGGGGGCGAGCAGTACTTC. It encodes CASSVLTGGEQYF.

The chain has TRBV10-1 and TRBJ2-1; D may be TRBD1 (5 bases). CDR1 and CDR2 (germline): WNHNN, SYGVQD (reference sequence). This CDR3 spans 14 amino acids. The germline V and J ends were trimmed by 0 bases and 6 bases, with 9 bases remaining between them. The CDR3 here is CASSESSGSNEQFF. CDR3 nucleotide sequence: TGCGCCAGCAGTGAGTCTTCAGGGTCCAATGAGCAGTTCTTC.

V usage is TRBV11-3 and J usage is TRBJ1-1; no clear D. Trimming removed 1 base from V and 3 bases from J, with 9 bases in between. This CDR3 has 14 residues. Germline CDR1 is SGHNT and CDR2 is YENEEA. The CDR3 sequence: CASSLGWRDTEAFF. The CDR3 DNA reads TGTGCCAGCAGCTTAGGGTGGCGGGACACTGAAGCTTTCTTT. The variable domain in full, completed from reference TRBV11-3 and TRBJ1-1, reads EAGVVQSPRYKIIEKKQPVAFWCNPISGHNTLYWYLQNLGQGPELLIRYENEEAVDDSQLPKDRFSAERLKGVDSTLKIQPAELGDSAVYLCASSLGWRDTEAFFGQGTRLTVV.

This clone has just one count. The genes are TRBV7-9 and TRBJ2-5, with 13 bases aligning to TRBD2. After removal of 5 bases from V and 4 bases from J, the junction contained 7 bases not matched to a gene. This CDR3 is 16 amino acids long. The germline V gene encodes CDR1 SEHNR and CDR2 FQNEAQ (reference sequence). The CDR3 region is CASSDMGLAGRETQYF. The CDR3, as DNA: TGTGCCAGCAGCGATATGGGACTAGCGGGGCGAGAGACCCAGTACTTC.

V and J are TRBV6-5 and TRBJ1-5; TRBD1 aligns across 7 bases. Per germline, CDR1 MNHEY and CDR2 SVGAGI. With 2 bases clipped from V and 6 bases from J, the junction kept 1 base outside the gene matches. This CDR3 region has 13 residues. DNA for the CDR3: TGTGCCAGCAGTTACAGGGACAGTCAGCCCCAGCATTTT. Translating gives CASSYRDSQPQHF.

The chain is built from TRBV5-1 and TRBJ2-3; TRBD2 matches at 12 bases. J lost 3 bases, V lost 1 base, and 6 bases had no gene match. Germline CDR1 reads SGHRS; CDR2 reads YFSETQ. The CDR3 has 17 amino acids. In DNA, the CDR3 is TGCGCCAGCAGCTTGCCGACTAGCGGGAGTGGGACAGATACGCAGTATTTT. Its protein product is CASSLPTSGSGTDTQYF.